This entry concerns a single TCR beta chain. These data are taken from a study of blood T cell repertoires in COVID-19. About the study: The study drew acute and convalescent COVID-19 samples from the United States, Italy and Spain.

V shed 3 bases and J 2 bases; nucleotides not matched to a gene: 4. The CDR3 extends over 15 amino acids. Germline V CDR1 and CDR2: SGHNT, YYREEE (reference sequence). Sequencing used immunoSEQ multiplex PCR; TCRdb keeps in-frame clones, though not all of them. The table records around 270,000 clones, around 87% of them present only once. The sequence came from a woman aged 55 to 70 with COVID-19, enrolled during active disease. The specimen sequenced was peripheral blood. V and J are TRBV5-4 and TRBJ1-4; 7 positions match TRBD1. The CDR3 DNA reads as TGTGCCAGCAGCTCCGGGACAGTCACTAATGAAAAACTGTTTTTT. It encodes CASSSGTVTNEKLFF.